This T cell receptor beta chain was recorded in a study of spatial heterogeneity in lung cancer. Notes on the study in general: Within tumors, counts of expanded alpha and beta TCRs tracked tumor mutation counts. Coverage of tumor T cells, an estimated figure, was about 7.5% for alpha and approximately 13% for beta chains.

Time point meaning: sample taken at primary tumor resection. A total of approximately 70 untreated early-stage non-small cell lung cancer patients served as donors. Each CDR3 protein gets one entry after TCRdb re-called the 5' RACE reads with MiXCR. The data show 8,500 to 10,000 distinct CDR3 sequences, 2.9% seen once. The CDR3 is made up of 12 amino acids. V was clipped by 2 bases and J by 10 bases, with 6 bases between them. Germline values: CDR1 MNHNY, CDR2 SVGAGI (reference sequence). This clonotype was found many times. Its antigen is unknown. The V and J genes are TRBV6-6 and TRBJ1-6; D not resolved. The receptor was derived from a male donor with early-stage non-small cell lung cancer. Sequencing was performed on lung tumor tissue, taken at surgery. The DNA of the CDR3 is TGTGCCAGCAGTTACGACGGATCACCCCTCCACTTT. Translating it yields CASSYDGSPLHF.